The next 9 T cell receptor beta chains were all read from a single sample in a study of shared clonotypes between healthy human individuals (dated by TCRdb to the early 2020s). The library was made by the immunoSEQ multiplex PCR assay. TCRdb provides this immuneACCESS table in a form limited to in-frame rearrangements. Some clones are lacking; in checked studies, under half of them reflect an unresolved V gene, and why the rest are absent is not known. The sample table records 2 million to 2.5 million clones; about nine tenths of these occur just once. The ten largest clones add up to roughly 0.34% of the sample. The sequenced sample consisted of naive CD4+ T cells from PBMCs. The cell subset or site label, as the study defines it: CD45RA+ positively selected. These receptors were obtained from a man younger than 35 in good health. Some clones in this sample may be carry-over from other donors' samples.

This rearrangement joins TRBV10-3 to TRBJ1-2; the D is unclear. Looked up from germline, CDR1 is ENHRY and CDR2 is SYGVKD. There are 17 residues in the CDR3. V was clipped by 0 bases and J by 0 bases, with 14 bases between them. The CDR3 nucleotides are TGTGCCATCAGTGAGTCTGTTGGGAGGCGAACTAACTATGGCTACACCTTC. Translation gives CAISESVGRRTNYGYTF.

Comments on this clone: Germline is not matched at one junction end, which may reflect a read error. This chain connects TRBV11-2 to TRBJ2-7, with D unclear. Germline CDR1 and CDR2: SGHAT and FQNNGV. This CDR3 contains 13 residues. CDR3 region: CASTLEATYEQYF. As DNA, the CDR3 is TGTGCCAGCACCTTAGAGGCAACCTACGAGCAGTACTTC.

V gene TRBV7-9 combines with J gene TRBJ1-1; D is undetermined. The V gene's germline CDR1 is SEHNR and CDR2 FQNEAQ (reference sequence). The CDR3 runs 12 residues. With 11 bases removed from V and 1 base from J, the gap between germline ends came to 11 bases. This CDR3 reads CAGGSGNTEAFF. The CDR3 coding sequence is TGTGCCGGCGGGTCCGGGAACACTGAAGCTTTCTTT.

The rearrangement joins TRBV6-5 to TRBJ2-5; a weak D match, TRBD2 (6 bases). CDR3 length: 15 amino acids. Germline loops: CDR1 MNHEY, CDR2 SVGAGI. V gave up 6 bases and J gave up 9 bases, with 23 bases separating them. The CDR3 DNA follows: TGTGCCAGCAGCCCTGGAGGAGGGCTGACGCGCGCCCAGTACTTC. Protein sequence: CASSPGGGLTRAQYF.

CDR3 nucleotides: TGTGCCAGCAGCGGCGCCGGGGGGCTAGCTGGCACCGGGGAGCTGTTTTTT. Translating it yields CASSGAGGLAGTGELFF. The chain uses TRBV5-4 and TRBJ2-2, with D perhaps matching TRBD2 (7 bases). This CDR3 spans 17 amino acids. The germline V gene encodes CDR1 SGHNT and CDR2 YYREEE (reference sequence). The V gene lost 4 bases and the J gene lost 4 bases, with 20 bases spanning the gap.

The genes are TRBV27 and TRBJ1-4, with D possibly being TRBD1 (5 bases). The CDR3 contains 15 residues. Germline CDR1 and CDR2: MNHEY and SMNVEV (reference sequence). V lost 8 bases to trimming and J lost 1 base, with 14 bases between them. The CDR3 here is CASRRGGVTNEKLFF. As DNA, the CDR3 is TGTGCCAGCCGCCGGGGGGGTGTAACTAATGAAAAACTGTTTTTT.

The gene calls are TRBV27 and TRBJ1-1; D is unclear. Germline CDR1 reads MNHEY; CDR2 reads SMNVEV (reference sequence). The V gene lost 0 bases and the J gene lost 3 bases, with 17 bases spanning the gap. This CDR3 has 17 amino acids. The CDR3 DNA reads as TGTGCCAGCAGTTTATCGTTTACACAGCTATGGGACACTGAAGCTTTCTTT. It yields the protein CASSLSFTQLWDTEAFF.

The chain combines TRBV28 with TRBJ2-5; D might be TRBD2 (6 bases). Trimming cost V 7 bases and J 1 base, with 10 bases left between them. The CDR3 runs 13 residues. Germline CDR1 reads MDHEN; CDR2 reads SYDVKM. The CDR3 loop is CASNAGTQETQYF. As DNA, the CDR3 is TGTGCCAGCAACGCGGGGACCCAAGAGACCCAGTACTTC. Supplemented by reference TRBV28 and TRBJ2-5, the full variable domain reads DVKVTQSSRYLVKRTGEKVFLECVQDMDHENMFWYRQDPGLGLRLIYFSYDVKMKEKGDIPEGYSVSREKKERFSLILESASTNQTSMYLCASNAGTQETQYFGPGTRLLVL.

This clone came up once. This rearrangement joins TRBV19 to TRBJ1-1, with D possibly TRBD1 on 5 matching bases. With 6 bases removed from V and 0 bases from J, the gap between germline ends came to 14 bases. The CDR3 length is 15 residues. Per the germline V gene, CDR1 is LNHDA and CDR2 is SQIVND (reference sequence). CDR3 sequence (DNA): TGTGCCAGTAGGGCAGGGTCCTTGATGAACACTGAAGCTTTCTTT. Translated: CASRAGSLMNTEAFF.